The T cell receptor beta chain described here comes from a study of T cell responses to AZD1222 COVID-19 vaccine. With regard to this clone: The antigen is undetermined.

Assay: immunoSEQ multiplex PCR; the TCRdb copy retains only in-frame clones and omits some. The sample has about 190,000 clones, about 89% seen once. Study-wide results and limits: It was only after the peak T cell response that any repertoires were sampled. A mostly white British donor set with more females was recruited, and clonal diversity was possibly underestimated. Spike-specific TCRs gained breadth and depth after people received two AZD1222 doses. Unmutated variant regions are reportedly targeted by nearly half of spike-specific TCRs.

The source is an adult in good health. Sequenced material: peripheral blood, taken on day 0 of MenACWY control vaccination.

CDR3 sequence (DNA): TGTGCCAGCAGTTCGTCCGCGGTCCCTAGGGGCATTCAGTACTTC. Residues: CASSSSAVPRGIQYF. This chain uses TRBV27 with TRBJ2-4; D perhaps matches TRBD1 (5 bases). This CDR3 has 15 amino acids. V shed 4 bases and J shed 9 bases, with 19 bases lying between them. From germline, CDR1 is MNHEY and CDR2 SMNVEV (reference sequence).